This T cell receptor beta chain was observed in a study of technical replicates of blood from a few donors (TCRdb year 2017). Receptors were amplified or captured by the immunoSEQ multiplex PCR assay. Held by TCRdb, this immuneACCESS table contains in-frame sequences only and omits some clones. Under half of the omission traces to an unresolved V gene where checked; the cause of the rest is unknown. Recorded for this sample are 65,000 to 70,000 clones; 80% to 90% of them occurred a single time. The ten largest clonotypes hold around 4.6% of the sample. On this clone itself: Its recognized antigen is unknown. No base qualities exist here, and no much larger clone lies one base off it.

The germline V gene (reference sequence) sets CDR1 to SEHNR and CDR2 to FQNEAQ. Spanning cysteine to phenylalanine, the CDR3 consists of 17 amino acids. The sequence is cut down to CDR3 DNA, 51 bases in frame from base 1. Trimming removed 2 bases from V and 0 bases from J, leaving 16 bases between the germline ends. This chain is built from TRBV7-9 and TRBJ1-2; possibly the D gene is TRBD1, per 6 matching bases. The receptor comes from a human donor in good health. Some clones in this sample may be carry-over from other donors' samples. What was sequenced was PBMCs. The CDR3 protein is CASSLLAIGQPNYGYTF. The nucleotide sequence reads as follows: TGTGCCAGCAGCTTATTGGCTATTGGACAGCCTAACTATGGCTACACCTTC.